This TCR beta chain was identified during a study of T cells in Graves' hyperthyroidism and ophthalmopathy. Study background: Peripheral blood samples were taken at initial diagnosis, prior to any treatment.

Amplification of TCR beta CDR3 regions was performed using RNA transcripts as template. First-round RT-PCR with HTBI primers amplified the TCR CDR3 region. TCRdb re-called the multiplex PCR reads through MiXCR, storing one row per CDR3 protein. The sample carries hundreds of thousands of distinct CDR3 sequences, roughly 15% recorded once. This clonotype was observed many times. Clinical Activity Scores of at least 3, NOSPECS grades of at least 4 and durations under 3 months characterized ophthalmopathy patients. Lactation, pregnancy, other autoimmune disease or uncontrolled infection led to exclusion of patients. Diagnosing involved the use of clinical symptoms, serum thyroxine and TRAb, thyroid ultrasound and orbital computed tomography. The V end was cut by 5 bases, the J end by 2 bases, with 13 bases between. The germline V gene encodes CDR1 MNHNS and CDR2 SASEGT. This CDR3 spans 14 amino acids.

This chain connects TRBV6-1 to TRBJ2-7; D uncertain. The sequence was collected from a woman aged 40 to 50 with Graves' ophthalmopathy. The sequenced material came from blood. The CDR3 protein is CASSRPGPPYEQYF. CDR3 coding DNA: TGTGCCAGCAGTCGCCCCGGGCCTCCCTACGAGCAGTACTTC.